These 20 T cell receptor beta chains were sequenced from one sample in a study of OX40 agonist ivuxolimab in advanced cancers. This table comes from immunoSEQ multiplex PCR, and its TCRdb copy is limited to in-frame clones, with some not included. Among 70,000 to 95,000 clones, around 91% were seen once, and the ten largest hold 0.33%. The material was CD4+ or CD8+ T cells sorted from blood, obtained in a trial of the OX40 agonist ivuxolimab. Source of these receptors: an adult with an advanced solid tumor such as melanoma, head and neck, liver or kidney cancer.

The rearrangement joins TRBV6-6 to TRBJ1-2; perhaps TRBD1 as D (5 bases). Looked up from germline, CDR1 is MNHNY and CDR2 is SVGAGI (reference sequence). V was cut by 11 bases and J by 5 bases, with 24 bases left in between. This CDR3 region has 15 residues. For the CDR3, the DNA is TGTGCCGCAAAGCCTCGGAGGGACGGCCCATATGGCTACACCTTC. This encodes CAAKPRRDGPYGYTF.

The chain combines TRBV9 with TRBJ1-1, with 9 bases that match TRBD1. The germline CDR1 and CDR2 sequences are SGDLS and YYNGEE. The CDR3 has 17 residues. V lost 3 bases, J lost 0 bases, and 9 bases stayed unmatched. CDR3 in amino acids: CASSGRTGGRMNTEAFF. The CDR3 DNA follows: TGTGCCAGCAGCGGCCGCACAGGGGGCCGCATGAACACTGAAGCTTTCTTT.

This clone was counted once. The same CDR3 arises from other DNA sequences in this sample as well. This chain links TRBV19 with TRBJ1-5; D is undetermined. Per germline, CDR1 LNHDA and CDR2 SQIVND (reference sequence). CDR3 length: 15 residues. The germline V and J ends were trimmed by 1 base and 0 bases, with 7 bases remaining between them. As DNA, the CDR3 is TGTGCCAGTAGTATAGGTGGGTATAGCAATCAGCCCCAGCATTTT. It specifies CASSIGGYSNQPQHF.

DNA of the CDR3: TGTGCCAGCAGCAAAAAGGCCCCTGGGAGGGTAACCGGGGAGCTGTTTTTT. This sequence encodes CASSKKAPGRVTGELFF. The J gene is TRBJ2-2, the V gene TRBV21-1; TRBD2 reflects the table's D call only, with no check against the DNA. TRBV21-1 is given as a pseudogene. This CDR3 is 17 amino acids long.

The rearrangement links TRBV5-1 to TRBJ2-1, with TRBD1 matching over 7 bases. The junction had 4 bases not matched to a gene; V was cut back by 4 bases and J by 3 bases. Germline V gene data show CDR1 as SGHRS and CDR2 as YFSETQ. This CDR3 region has 14 residues. The CDR3 DNA follows: TGCGCCAGCAGCCACGGACAGGACTACAATGAGCAGTTCTTC. It is translated as CASSHGQDYNEQFF.

The chain recombines TRBV11-2 with TRBJ2-2; D unclear. CDR1 is SGHAT and CDR2 is FQNNGV in the germline V gene. This CDR3 is 11 amino acids long. Trimming removed 3 bases at V and 7 bases at J, with 3 bases between. CDR3 sequence (DNA): TGTGCCAGCAGCTTTGGCGGGGAGCTGTTTTTT. Its protein is CASSFGGELFF.

The gene calls are TRBV7-9 and TRBJ1-4, with D perhaps matching TRBD1 (5 bases). Trimming left V 6 bases short and J 7 bases short, with 24 bases between. The CDR3 length is 17 residues. Germline V CDR1 and CDR2: SEHNR, FQNEAQ (reference sequence). DNA for the CDR3: TGTGCCAGCAGTTTGAACCGGGACCGTATGAGGGGTGAAAAACTGTTTTTT. This sequence encodes CASSLNRDRMRGEKLFF.

The chain joins TRBV30 to TRBJ1-3; D is uncertain. Germline loops: CDR1 GTSNPN, CDR2 SVGIG (reference sequence). CDR3 length: 13 residues. CDR3 bases: TGTGCTGCTAGGGTCCCCTCTGGAAACACCATATATTTT. It encodes CAARVPSGNTIYF.

The rearrangement joins TRBV6-5 to TRBJ1-5; D not resolved. Germline CDR1 MNHEY, CDR2 SVGAGI. CDR3 length: 13 amino acids. Trimming took 5 bases from V and 4 from J, leaving 9 bases between them. In DNA, the CDR3 is TGTGCCAGCAGTGCCCTAGGGAATCAGCCCCAGCATTTT. Protein product: CASSALGNQPQHF.

The chain combines TRBV9 with TRBJ1-3, with D possibly TRBD1 on 5 matching bases. The V gene lost 0 bases and the J gene lost 3 bases, with 13 bases spanning the gap. The CDR3 runs 16 residues. The V gene's germline CDR1 is SGDLS and CDR2 YYNGEE. CDR3 DNA sequence: TGTGCCAGCAGCGTAGAGTTGGGGCAGCGTGGAAACACCATATATTTT. Encoded protein: CASSVELGQRGNTIYF.

The chain couples TRBV5-1 to TRBJ1-4; D unclear. This CDR3 is built from 15 residues. Germline values: CDR1 SGHRS, CDR2 YFSETQ. The V gene lost 0 bases and the J gene lost 3 bases, with 9 bases spanning the gap. The CDR3 DNA reads as TGCGCCAGCAGCTTGGTCCCCACAGCTAATGAAAAACTGTTTTTT. This gives the protein CASSLVPTANEKLFF.

The chain recombines TRBV7-9 with TRBJ1-4; D gene uncertain. CDR3 length: 18 amino acids. The V end was cut by 1 base, the J end by 5 bases, with 20 bases between. Germline V CDR1 and CDR2: SEHNR, FQNEAQ (reference sequence). CDR3 sequence: CASSLGHPIPTQNEKLFF. As DNA, the CDR3 is TGTGCCAGCAGCTTAGGCCACCCAATACCGACCCAGAATGAAAAACTGTTTTTT.

The rearrangement links TRBV11-2 to TRBJ2-7; D possibly corresponds to TRBD1 (6 bases). The ends were cut back, 8 bases at V and 12 bases at J, with 23 bases in the middle. The CDR3 is made up of 13 amino acids. Per germline, CDR1 SGHAT and CDR2 FQNNGV. The CDR3 DNA reads TGTGCCAGCGGACCGACAGGTTATCTGAGGAGGTACTTC. It codes for CASGPTGYLRRYF.

The genes are TRBV6-5 and TRBJ1-5; 7 nucleotides align to TRBD1. Unmatched junction bases numbered 5, after V lost 2 bases and J lost 4 bases. The CDR3 length is 15 residues. The germline CDR1 and CDR2 sequences are MNHEY and SVGAGI. As DNA, the CDR3 is TGTGCCAGCAGTTACGACAGGGCTATTAATCAGCCCCAGCATTTT. It translates to CASSYDRAINQPQHF.

This sequence joins TRBV19 and TRBJ1-1; D is possibly TRBD1 (5 bases). This CDR3 region has 15 residues. Germline V CDR1 and CDR2: LNHDA, SQIVND (reference sequence). Trimming pared 3 bases from V and 3 bases from J, leaving 14 bases between. For the CDR3, the DNA is TGTGCCAGTAGTATTGGGTGGGGCAGCGACACTGAAGCTTTCTTT. It is translated as CASSIGWGSDTEAFF.

The V gene is TRBV19, the J gene TRBJ2-5; 14 bases map to TRBD2. Germline V gives CDR1 LNHDA, CDR2 SQIVND (reference sequence). V was clipped by 5 bases and J by 5 bases; unmatched bases: 22. CDR3 size: 21 residues. For the CDR3, the DNA is TGTGCCAGTAGTTCAACCAAATCGGGACTAGCGGGGGACCCGTCCCCTGAGACCCAGTACTTC. As protein: CASSSTKSGLAGDPSPETQYF.

This clone was found once. The chain recombines TRBV7-8 with TRBJ2-3, with 8 nucleotides matching TRBD2. From germline, CDR1 is SGHVS and CDR2 FQNEAQ. CDR3 length equals 17 residues. Trimming at V came to 10 bases and at J to 3 bases, leaving 18 bases not matched to a gene. The CDR3 DNA is TGTGCCACCCTGACCCACTACGGGGGGGGGAGGACAGATACGCAGTATTTT. Translation: CATLTHYGGGRTDTQYF.

The chain links TRBV6-5 to TRBJ2-7; the D gene is possibly TRBD2 (5 bases). The CDR3 runs to 13 residues. Germline loops: CDR1 MNHEY, CDR2 SVGAGI. Deletions cut 5 bases from V and 5 bases from J, with 13 bases between. The CDR3 region is CASSSTSIHEQYF. CDR3 sequence (DNA): TGTGCCAGCAGTAGTACTAGTATCCACGAGCAGTACTTC.

The rearrangement links TRBV6-5 to TRBJ1-1; 8 bases are shared with TRBD1. The V gene end was trimmed by 6 bases and the J gene end by 6 bases; junction bases not matched to a gene: 12. There are 15 residues in the CDR3. Germline V CDR1 and CDR2: MNHEY, SVGAGI. The CDR3 nucleotides are TGTGCCAGCAGCCTGACCCCGACAGGGGACTCTGAAGCTTTCTTT. Amino acid sequence: CASSLTPTGDSEAFF.

The genes are TRBV19 and TRBJ1-2, with D hard to call. V lost 4 bases, J lost 5 bases, and 20 bases lay in between. The CDR3 is 16 residues long. Germline V gene lookup returns CDR1 LNHDA and CDR2 SQIVND (reference sequence). CDR3 sequence reads: CASSTHQMPVSYGYTF. Here the CDR3 DNA reads TGTGCCAGTAGTACACACCAAATGCCAGTTTCGTATGGCTACACCTTC.